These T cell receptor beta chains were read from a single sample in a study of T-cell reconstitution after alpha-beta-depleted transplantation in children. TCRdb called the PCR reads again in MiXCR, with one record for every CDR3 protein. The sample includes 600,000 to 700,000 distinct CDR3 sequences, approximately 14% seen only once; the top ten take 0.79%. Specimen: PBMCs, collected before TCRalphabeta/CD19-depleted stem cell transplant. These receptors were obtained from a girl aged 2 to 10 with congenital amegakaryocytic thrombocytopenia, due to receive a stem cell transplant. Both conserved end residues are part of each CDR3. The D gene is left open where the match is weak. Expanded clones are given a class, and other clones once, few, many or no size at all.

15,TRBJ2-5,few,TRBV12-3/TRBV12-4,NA,CASRESGAGVETQYF,TGTGCCAGCAGGGAATCGGGTGCCGGTGTGGAGACCCAGTACTTC
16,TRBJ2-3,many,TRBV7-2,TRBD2,CASSYRAGGSTDTQYF,TGTGCCAGCAGCTATAGAGCGGGAGGAAGCACAGATACGCAGTATTTT
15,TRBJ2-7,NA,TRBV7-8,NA,CASSSLRTHAYEQYF,TGTGCCAGCAGCTCCCTCAGGACCCATGCCTACGAGCAGTACTTC
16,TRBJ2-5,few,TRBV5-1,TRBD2,CASSRQWTSGLETQYF,TGCGCCAGCAGTCGCCAATGGACTAGCGGATTAGAGACCCAGTACTTC
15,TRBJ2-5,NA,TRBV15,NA,CATSRDFNGKDTQYF,TGTGCCACCAGCAGAGATTTTAACGGCAAAGACACCCAGTACTTC
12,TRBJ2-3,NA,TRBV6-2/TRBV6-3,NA,CASSQPVGTQYF,TGTGCCAGCAGTCAACCGGTGGGGACGCAGTATTTT
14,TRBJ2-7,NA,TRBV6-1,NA,CASSNVQGPYEQYF,TGTGCCAGCAGTAATGTGCAGGGTCCCTACGAGCAGTACTTC
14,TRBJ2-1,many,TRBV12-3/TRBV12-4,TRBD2,CASRKLADNNEQFF,TGTGCCAGTAGAAAACTAGCGGATAACAATGAGCAGTTCTTC
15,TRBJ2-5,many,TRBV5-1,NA,CASRLGGASQETQYF,TGCGCCAGTAGGTTAGGGGGAGCATCTCAAGAGACCCAGTACTTC
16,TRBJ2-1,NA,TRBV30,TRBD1,CAWKDRGLVTYNEQFF,TGTGCCTGGAAGGACAGGGGGCTCGTCACCTACAATGAGCAGTTCTTC
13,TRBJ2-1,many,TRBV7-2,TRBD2,CASSPRTRNEQFF,TGTGCCAGCAGCCCTCGGACTAGGAATGAGCAGTTCTTC
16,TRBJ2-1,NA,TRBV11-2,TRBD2,CASSSWISGMYNEQFF,TGTGCCAGCAGCTCCTGGATTAGCGGGATGTACAATGAGCAGTTCTTC
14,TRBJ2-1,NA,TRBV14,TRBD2,CASSHGLALDEQFF,TGTGCCAGCAGCCATGGACTAGCGCTCGATGAGCAGTTCTTC
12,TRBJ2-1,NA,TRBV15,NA,CATSRFYNEQFF,TGTGCCACCAGCAGATTTTACAATGAGCAGTTCTTC
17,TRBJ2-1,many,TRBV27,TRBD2,CASSHIPGTSGVYEQFF,TGTGCCAGCAGTCACATTCCCGGGACTAGCGGGGTCTACGAGCAGTTCTTC
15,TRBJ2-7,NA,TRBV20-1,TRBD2,CSAREGSGNSYEQYF,TGCAGTGCTAGAGAGGGTAGCGGGAATTCCTACGAGCAGTACTTC
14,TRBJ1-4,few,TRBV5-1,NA,CASSLMGTNEKLFF,TGCGCCAGCAGCTTAATGGGGACTAATGAAAAACTGTTTTTT
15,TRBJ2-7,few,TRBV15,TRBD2,CATSTLTSGRYEQYF,TGTGCCACCAGCACTTTGACTAGCGGGAGGTACGAGCAGTACTTC
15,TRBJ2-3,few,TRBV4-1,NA,CASTYHLETRDTQYF,TGCGCCAGCACCTACCACCTGGAAACGAGGGATACGCAGTATTTT
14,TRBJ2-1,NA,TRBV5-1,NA,CASSLPGGFNEQFF,TGCGCCAGCAGCTTGCCAGGCGGATTCAATGAGCAGTTCTTC
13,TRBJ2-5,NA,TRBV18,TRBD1,CASSPGQGETQNF,TGTGCCAGCTCACCGGGACAGGGCGAGACCCAGAACTTC
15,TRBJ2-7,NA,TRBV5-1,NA,CASSSSGTLNRRPYF,TGCGCCAGCAGCTCCTCCGGGACGCTTAACCGGCGGCCGTACTTC
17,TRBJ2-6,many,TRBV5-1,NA,CASSLSSFSGGANVLTF,TGCGCCAGCAGCTTATCGTCCTTCTCGGGTGGGGCCAACGTCCTGACTTTC
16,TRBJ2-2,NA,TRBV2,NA,CASSGGRLANTGELFF,TGTGCCAGCAGTGGCGGTCGACTAGCGAACACCGGGGAGCTGTTTTTT
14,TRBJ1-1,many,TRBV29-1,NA,CSVEGRFMNTEAFF,TGCAGCGTTGAGGGTCGTTTCATGAACACTGAAGCTTTCTTT
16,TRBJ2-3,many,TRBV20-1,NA,CSARDPRPASTDTQYF,TGCAGTGCTAGAGACCCTCGACCGGCTAGCACAGATACGCAGTATTTT
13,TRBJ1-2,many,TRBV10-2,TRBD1,CASSPGQRYGYTF,TGCGCCAGCAGTCCGGGACAGCGATATGGCTACACCTTC
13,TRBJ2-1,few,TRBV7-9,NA,CASSLILEAEQFF,TGTGCCAGCAGCTTAATTCTAGAGGCTGAGCAGTTCTTC
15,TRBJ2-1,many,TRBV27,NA,CASSLSILLYNEQFF,TGTGCCAGCAGTTTATCGATCCTACTCTACAATGAGCAGTTCTTC
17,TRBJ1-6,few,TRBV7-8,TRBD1,CASSLRTGAKLISPLHF,TGTGCCAGCAGCTTAAGGACAGGGGCGAAACTAATATCACCCCTCCACTTT
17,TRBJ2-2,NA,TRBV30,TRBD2,CAWSGGGLAGIVGELFF,TGTGCCTGGAGTGGGGGGGGACTAGCGGGAATCGTCGGGGAGCTGTTTTTT